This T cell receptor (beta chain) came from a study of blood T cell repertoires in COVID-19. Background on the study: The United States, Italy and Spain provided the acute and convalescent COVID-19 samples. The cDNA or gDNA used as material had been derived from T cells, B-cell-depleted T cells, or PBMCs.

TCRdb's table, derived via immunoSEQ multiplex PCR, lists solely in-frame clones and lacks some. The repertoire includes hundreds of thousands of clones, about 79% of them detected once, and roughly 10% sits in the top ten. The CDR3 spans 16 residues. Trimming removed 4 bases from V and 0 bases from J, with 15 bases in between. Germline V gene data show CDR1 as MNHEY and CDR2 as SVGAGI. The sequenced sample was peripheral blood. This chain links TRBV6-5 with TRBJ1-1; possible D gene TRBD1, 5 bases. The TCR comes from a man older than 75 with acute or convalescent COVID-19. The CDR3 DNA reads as TGTGCCAGCAGTTTCCGGACGGACAAAATGAACACTGAAGCTTTCTTT. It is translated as CASSFRTDKMNTEAFF.